Each of the 25 T cell receptor beta chains below was sequenced from the same sample in a study of shared T cell receptors in the human thymus. The data were produced by immunoSEQ multiplex PCR, yet TCRdb's version contains in-frame clones alone and is incomplete. The sample lists 600,000 to 900,000 clones, over 75% occurring once. These data also featured in a second study, about human thymus T cells.

The sample comprised thymocytes. The receptors were sampled from a girl under three years old with a congenital heart defect.

V usage is TRBV20-1 and J usage is TRBJ1-1; D is possibly TRBD1 (6 bases). V shed 3 bases and J shed 6 bases, with 8 bases lying between them. The CDR3 length is 11 residues. The germline gives CDR1 DFQATT, CDR2 SNEGSKA (reference sequence). CDR3 sequence reads: CSARDRAEAFF. In DNA, the CDR3 is TGCAGTGCTAGGGACAGAGCTGAAGCTTTCTTT.

The chain couples TRBV5-1 to TRBJ2-7, with D possibly being TRBD1 (6 bases). Trimming stripped 1 base from V and 0 bases from J, with 8 bases between. There are 14 residues in the CDR3. Germline values: CDR1 SGHRS, CDR2 YFSETQ. This CDR3 reads CASSLTGTSYEQYF. The CDR3 nucleotides read TGCGCCAGCAGCTTGACAGGGACCTCCTACGAGCAGTACTTC.

The CDR3 nucleotides read TGCAGTGCACAACTCACAGGGACCCAGTACTTC. Its protein is CSAQLTGTQYF. The chain joins TRBV20-1 to TRBJ2-5, with D perhaps matching TRBD1 (5 bases). This CDR3 has 11 amino acids. The germline V and J ends were trimmed by 6 bases and 7 bases, with 12 bases remaining between them. Germline CDR1 reads DFQATT; CDR2 reads SNEGSKA (reference sequence).

This chain links TRBV28 with TRBJ1-2; 7 positions match TRBD1. The CDR3 length is 15 residues. The V and J ends lost 4 bases and 4 bases, in that order; junction bases with no gene match: 9. The germline V gene encodes CDR1 MDHEN and CDR2 SYDVKM. The CDR3 reads CASSCGKTGIYGYTF. DNA of the CDR3: TGTGCCAGCAGTTGTGGAAAGACAGGGATCTATGGCTACACCTTC.

The V call is TRBV5-1, the J call TRBJ1-3; TRBD1 is a possible D gene (5 bases). The germline V gene encodes CDR1 SGHRS and CDR2 YFSETQ. This CDR3 is 16 amino acids long. V was trimmed by 0 bases and J by 1 base, leaving 11 bases between them. The CDR3 DNA reads TGCGCCAGCAGCTTGGTTGGAGGGGAGTCTGGAAACACCATATATTTT. Amino acids: CASSLVGGESGNTIYF.

The V gene is TRBV5-1, the J gene TRBJ1-4, with TRBD1 as a possible D gene (6 bases). There are 17 residues in the CDR3. Trimming pared 1 base from V and 5 bases from J, leaving 18 bases between. Germline V gene lookup returns CDR1 SGHRS and CDR2 YFSETQ. CDR3 sequence (DNA): TGCGCCAGCAGCTTGCCGCTTATGCAGGACAGCAATGAAAAACTGTTTTTT. Translated: CASSLPLMQDSNEKLFF.

V and J are TRBV4-3 and TRBJ1-4; D is undetermined. The CDR3 has 15 residues. The V and J ends lost 0 bases and 4 bases respectively, with 9 bases between them. Germline V CDR1 and CDR2: LGHNA, YSLEER. This chain's CDR3 is CASSQEKHLNEKLFF. The CDR3 DNA is TGCGCCAGCAGCCAAGAGAAGCACCTTAATGAAAAACTGTTTTTT.

The chain recombines TRBV7-2 with TRBJ1-1; D might be TRBD1 (6 bases). CDR1 is SGHTA, CDR2 FQGNSA, per germline. The V gene lost 5 bases and the J gene lost 4 bases, with 11 bases spanning the gap. The CDR3 is 13 amino acids. As DNA, the CDR3 is TGTGCCAGCAGCGACCAGGGGTTCACTGAAGCTTTCTTT. This sequence encodes CASSDQGFTEAFF.

The V gene is TRBV5-5, the J gene TRBJ2-1; TRBD1 agrees at 8 bases. This CDR3 comprises 15 residues. The germline V gene has CDR1 SGHKS and CDR2 YYEKEE (reference sequence). V lost 0 bases, J lost 5 bases, and 4 bases stayed unmatched. The CDR3 sequence: CASSLGQGQDNEQFF. The CDR3 coding sequence is TGTGCCAGCAGCTTGGGACAGGGGCAAGACAATGAGCAGTTCTTC.

The gene calls are TRBV6-1 and TRBJ1-2, with D hard to call. With 0 bases removed from V and 2 bases from J, the gap between germline ends came to 16 bases. The germline CDR1 and CDR2 sequences are MNHNS and SASEGT. The CDR3 consists of 17 residues. CDR3 sequence reads: CASSEALGGTWNYGYTF. The CDR3 nucleotides are TGTGCCAGCAGTGAAGCCCTCGGCGGCACCTGGAACTATGGCTACACCTTC.

The chain employs TRBV4-3 and TRBJ1-1, with D perhaps matching TRBD1 (5 bases). Trimming stripped 5 bases from V and 0 bases from J, with 13 bases between. The CDR3 loop spans 15 amino acids. Per germline, CDR1 LGHNA and CDR2 YSLEER. The CDR3 DNA sequence: TGCGCCAGCAGCTACTCAGGGAACATGAACACTGAAGCTTTCTTT. It encodes CASSYSGNMNTEAFF.

The chain links TRBV28 to TRBJ1-5; 8 nucleotides agree with TRBD1. This CDR3 comprises 16 residues. V lost 5 bases, J lost 1 base, and 7 bases stayed unmatched. Germline-derived CDR1 and CDR2 are MDHEN and SYDVKM. The CDR3 loop is CASSPLTGESNQPQHF. The CDR3 bases are TGTGCCAGCAGTCCCCTGACAGGGGAGAGCAATCAGCCCCAGCATTTT.

The chain joins TRBV7-9 to TRBJ2-7, with 10 bases aligning to TRBD2. Germline V gene sequence: CDR1 SEHNR, CDR2 FQNEAQ (reference sequence). V was pared by 5 bases and J by 0 bases, with 13 bases of the junction left unmatched. This CDR3 contains 18 residues. The CDR3 DNA sequence: TGTGCCAGCAGCCCTGGGCCCCAGCGGGGGGGAAGCTCCTACGAGCAGTACTTC. Its translation is CASSPGPQRGGSSYEQYF.

The V gene is TRBV5-1, the J gene TRBJ2-5; maybe TRBD1 (5 bases). Germline CDR1 and CDR2: SGHRS and YFSETQ. CDR3 length: 15 residues. Between the trimmed V and J ends, which lost 0 bases and 5 bases, there was a span of 14 bases. CDR3 nucleotide sequence: TGCGCCAGCAGCTTGGAAGCAGGGCCGGGCGAGACCCAGTACTTC. This sequence encodes CASSLEAGPGETQYF. Full variable domain (missing parts from reference TRBV5-1 and TRBJ2-5): KAGVTQTPRYLIKTRGQQVTLSCSPISGHRSVSWYQQTPGQGLQFLFEYFSETQRNKGNFPGRFSGRQFSNSRSEMNVSTLELGDSALYLCASSLEAGPGETQYFGPGTRLLVL.

The chain employs TRBV4-1 and TRBJ1-2; weak D call: TRBD1 (6 bases). The CDR3 is 19 residues long. The V end lost 1 base, the J end lost 3 bases, and 24 bases lay between the germline ends. Germline CDR1 and CDR2: MGHRA and YSYEKL. The CDR3 reads CASSQATTSQGYPDYGYTF. The CDR3 DNA sequence: TGCGCCAGCAGCCAAGCGACTACGTCGCAGGGGTATCCGGACTATGGCTACACCTTC.

The rearrangement joins TRBV7-3 to TRBJ1-3; the D is unclear. The V and J ends lost 5 bases and 0 bases respectively, with 17 bases between them. CDR1 is SGHTA and CDR2 is FQGTGA in the germline V gene. This CDR3 has 17 residues. The DNA of the CDR3 is TGTGCCAGCAGCCCGAAAGAGGGCGTCACCTCTGGAAACACCATATATTTT. This gives the protein CASSPKEGVTSGNTIYF.

This chain joins TRBV7-9 and TRBJ1-6; 11 positions match TRBD1. V lost 4 bases, J lost 5 bases, and 10 bases stayed unmatched. CDR1 and CDR2 from the germline V gene are SEHNR and FQNEAQ (reference sequence). The CDR3 sequence is 18 residues long. The CDR3 DNA reads as TGTGCCAGCAGCTCCCACCTTGGACAGGGGGCTAATAATTCACCCCTCCACTTT. The encoded protein is CASSSHLGQGANNSPLHF.

This clone appeared a single time. The chain is built from TRBV25-1 and TRBJ2-7; 16 bases map to TRBD2. Germline CDR1 reads MGHDK; CDR2 reads SYGVNS. V dropped 4 bases and J dropped 7; count of bases not matched to a gene: 10. There are 17 residues in the CDR3. CDR3 in amino acids: CASSVEGTSGGADEQYF. As DNA, the CDR3 is TGTGCCAGCAGTGTGGAGGGGACTAGCGGGGGGGCTGATGAGCAGTACTTC.

The sample holds one count of this clone. The CDR3 DNA follows: TGTGCCAGCAGTTTATACGGGAGCTCCTATAATTCACCCCTCCACTTT. The encoded protein is CASSLYGSSYNSPLHF. The chain has TRBV28 and TRBJ1-6; D gene unclear. V lost 1 base and J 0 bases, leaving 7 bases between the germline ends. CDR3 length: 16 residues. Germline-derived CDR1 and CDR2 are MDHEN and SYDVKM.

The rearrangement uses TRBV4-1 and TRBJ1-2; D ambiguous. CDR1 is MGHRA, CDR2 YSYEKL, per germline. The CDR3 totals 16 residues. Trimming removed 1 base at V and 4 bases at J, with 16 bases between. Written as DNA, the CDR3 is TGCGCCAGCAGCCAAGTACAAGTGAGGGCCCTCTATGGCTACACCTTC. It translates to CASSQVQVRALYGYTF.

The genes are TRBV10-3 and TRBJ2-1; TRBD1 aligns across 10 bases. The CDR3 loop spans 18 amino acids. From germline, CDR1 is ENHRY and CDR2 SYGVKD. The trim removed 4 bases at V and 0 bases at J, leaving 9 bases unmatched. The CDR3 DNA reads TGTGCCATCAGTGCGGGGACAGGGGAGGGGAGCTCCTACAATGAGCAGTTCTTC. Amino acid sequence: CAISAGTGEGSSYNEQFF.

For this clone: Sequence at one end of the junction differs from germline and may be a read error. The gene calls are TRBV20-1 and TRBJ1-2; tentative D call: TRBD1 (5 bases). CDR1 is DFQATT and CDR2 is SNEGSKA in the germline V gene (reference sequence). The CDR3 extends over 9 amino acids. The DNA of the CDR3 is TGCAGTGCTAGCGGGGGGTCCTACTTC. It yields the protein CSASGGSYF.

The V and J genes are TRBV14 and TRBJ1-3; D gene unclear. Trimming took 3 bases from V and 1 from J, leaving 13 bases between them. Germline CDR1 and CDR2: SGHDN and FVKESK. The CDR3 runs to 16 residues. The CDR3 nucleotides are TGTGCCAGCAGCCATCTAATCACGGGATCTGGAAACACCATATATTTT. Protein: CASSHLITGSGNTIYF.

The V and J genes are TRBV5-1 and TRBJ1-2, with TRBD1 matching over 7 bases. The CDR3 runs 13 residues. V dropped 6 bases and J dropped 1; count of bases not matched to a gene: 3. Germline V gives CDR1 SGHRS, CDR2 YFSETQ. In nucleotides, the CDR3 is TGCGCCAGCACAGGGGGTGGTAACTATGGCTACACCTTC. As protein: CASTGGGNYGYTF.

The chain couples TRBV5-1 to TRBJ1-6; 7 nucleotides agree with TRBD1. The germline V gene has CDR1 SGHRS and CDR2 YFSETQ. V trimming: 4 bases; J trimming: 11 bases; junction bases outside the gene matches: 6. The CDR3 spans 13 residues. The CDR3: CASSALTGTPLHF. The CDR3 region has the DNA TGCGCCAGCAGCGCCTTGACAGGGACACCCCTCCACTTT.